A single sample gave rise to the 10 T cell receptor beta chains below, sequenced in a study of identical twins. TCRdb recomputed calls from the 5' RACE reads with MiXCR, one row per CDR3 protein. The repertoire holds around 550,000 distinct CDR3 sequences, with 13% to 15% as singletons. These data were also filed under a second study, of yellow fever vaccine responses in identical twins.

The sequencing sample was made of CD4+ T cells sorted from blood. The source of these receptors is a woman in her late teens or twenties in good health.

A few counts support this clonotype. The chain is built from TRBV19 and TRBJ2-3; tentatively, D is TRBD2 (6 bases). Per the germline V gene, CDR1 is LNHDA and CDR2 is SQIVND (reference sequence). The CDR3 consists of 14 residues. Trimming shortened V by 4 bases and J by 2 bases, and 10 bases separated the two germline ends. The CDR3 loop reads CASSTIAATDTQYF. Here the CDR3 DNA reads TGTGCCAGTAGTACCATAGCGGCCACAGATACGCAGTATTTT. Variable domain in full (rest from reference TRBV19 and TRBJ2-3): DGGITQSPKYLFRKEGQNVTLSCEQNLNHDAMYWYRQDPGQGLRLIYYSQIVNDFQKGDIAEGYSVSREKKESFPLTVTSAQKNPTAFYLCASSTIAATDTQYFGPGTRLTVL.

The chain combines TRBV12-3 or TRBV12-4 with TRBJ2-3; TRBD1 might be the D (8 bases). Trimming shortened V by 6 bases and J by 1 base, and 14 bases separated the two germline ends. The CDR3 totals 15 residues. CDR3 protein: CASSLQGGGTDTQYF. CDR3 in DNA: TGTGCCAGCAGCCTACAGGGGGGGGGCACAGATACGCAGTATTTT.

V and J are TRBV12-3 or TRBV12-4 and TRBJ1-5, with D tentatively TRBD1 (5 bases). This CDR3 is built from 13 residues. The V end lost 7 bases, the J end lost 9 bases, and 16 bases lay between the germline ends. DNA for the CDR3: TGTGCCAGCACCGGGGGGTTGACGCGGCCCCAGCATTTT. Translation: CASTGGLTRPQHF.

The J gene is TRBJ2-7, the V gene TRBV3-1; weak D call: TRBD2 (6 bases). Germline V gives CDR1 LGHDT, CDR2 YNNKEL (reference sequence). Trimming cost V 5 bases and J 10 bases, with 15 bases left between them. This CDR3 has 12 amino acids. This chain's CDR3 is CASSNPGTAQYV. In nucleotides, the CDR3 is TGTGCCAGCAGCAACCCCGGGACTGCCCAGTACGTC.

This clonotype has only a few counts. V and J are TRBV3-1 and TRBJ2-7; D uncertain. Germline CDR1 is LGHDT and CDR2 is YNNKEL (reference sequence). With 0 bases removed from V and 4 bases from J, the gap between germline ends came to 7 bases. The CDR3 is 13 residues long. CDR3 bases: TGTGCCAGCAGCCAAGACATGGGGTACGAGCAGTACGTC. Translating it yields CASSQDMGYEQYV.

This clonotype was detected only a few times. CDR3 coding DNA: TGCAGTGCTAGGCCCTCTAGCGGGAGAGGGAACAATGAGCAGTTCTTC. Amino acids: CSARPSSGRGNNEQFF. The chain links TRBV20-1 to TRBJ2-1; 10 nucleotides agree with TRBD2. The CDR3 is made up of 16 amino acids. Germline V lookup: CDR1 DFQATT, CDR2 SNEGSKA (reference sequence). The V segment lost 3 bases and the J segment 5 bases; nucleotides outside the gene matches: 10.

This clonotype was detected a few times. The V call is TRBV2, the J call TRBJ2-7; D gene uncertain. CDR1 is SNHLY and CDR2 is FYNNEI in the germline V gene. Trimming took 7 bases from V and 6 from J, leaving 10 bases between them. The CDR3 contains 11 residues. CDR3 nucleotides: TGTGCCAGCATGTACCAGAGCGAGCAGTACGTC. Its protein product is CASMYQSEQYV.

This clonotype was detected many times. The chain combines TRBV4-1 with TRBJ2-2, with unresolved D. Germline V gene data show CDR1 as MGHRA and CDR2 as YSYEKL. CDR3 length: 15 residues. Trimming cost V 0 bases and J 1 base, with 6 bases left between them. In DNA, the CDR3 is TGCGCCAGCAGCCAAGATGGGGTGAACACCGGGGAGCTGTTTTTT. Protein product: CASSQDGVNTGELFF.

This clonotype has more than one count but fewer than ten. The V call is TRBV20-1, the J call TRBJ2-1; D may be TRBD1 (6 bases). The V and J ends lost 2 bases and 6 bases respectively, with 11 bases between them. The CDR3 covers 13 residues. The germline V gene encodes CDR1 DFQATT and CDR2 SNEGSKA (reference sequence). CDR3 nucleotide sequence: TGCAGTGCTAGACAGACAGGAGGCAATGAGCAGTTCTTC. It encodes CSARQTGGNEQFF.

The chain links TRBV7-6 to TRBJ2-6; D is ambiguous. The CDR3 runs 14 residues. Germline V gene lookup returns CDR1 SGHVS and CDR2 FNYEAQ. Trimming cost V 2 bases and J 4 bases, with 6 bases left between them. The CDR3 reads CASSLSAGANVLTF. CDR3 bases: TGTGCCAGCAGCTTATCCGCCGGGGCCAACGTCCTGACTTTC.